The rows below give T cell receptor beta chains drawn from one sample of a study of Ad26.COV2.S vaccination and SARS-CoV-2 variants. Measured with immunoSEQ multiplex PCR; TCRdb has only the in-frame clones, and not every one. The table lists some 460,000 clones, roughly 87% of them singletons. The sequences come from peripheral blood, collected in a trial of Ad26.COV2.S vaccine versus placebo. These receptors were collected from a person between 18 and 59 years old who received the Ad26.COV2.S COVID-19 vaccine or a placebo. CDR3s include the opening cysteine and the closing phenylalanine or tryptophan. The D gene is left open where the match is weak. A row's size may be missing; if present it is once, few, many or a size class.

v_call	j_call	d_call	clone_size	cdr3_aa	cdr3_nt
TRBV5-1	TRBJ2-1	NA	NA	CASSPTSYNEQFF	TGCGCCAGCAGCCCGACAAGCTACAATGAGCAGTTCTTC
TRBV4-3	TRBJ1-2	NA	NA	CASSRDTQTYGYTF	TGCGCCAGCAGTAGGGACACGCAAACTTATGGCTACACCTTC
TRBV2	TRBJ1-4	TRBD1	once	CASSGLGDRTNEKLFF	TGTGCCAGCAGTGGCTTAGGGGACAGAACTAATGAAAAACTGTTTTTT
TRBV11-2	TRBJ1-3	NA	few	CASSLAAGPSGNTIYF	TGTGCCAGCAGCTTAGCGGCAGGTCCCTCTGGAAACACCATATATTTT
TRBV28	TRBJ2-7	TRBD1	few	CASSLGQAPYEQYF	TGTGCCAGCAGTCTCGGACAGGCCCCCTACGAGCAGTACTTC
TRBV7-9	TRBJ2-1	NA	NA	CASSLVGNNEQFF	TGTGCCAGCAGCTTGGTCGGGAACAATGAGCAGTTCTTC
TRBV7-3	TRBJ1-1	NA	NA	CASSWTVNTEAFF	TGTGCCAGCAGCTGGACAGTGAACACTGAAGCTTTCTTT
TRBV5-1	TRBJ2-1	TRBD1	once	CASSLTLGTGANEQFF	TGCGCCAGCAGCTTGACCCTCGGGACAGGGGCGAATGAGCAGTTCTTC
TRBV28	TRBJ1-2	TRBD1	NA	CASRRGGTANYGYTF	TGTGCCAGCAGACGGGGTGGGACAGCTAACTATGGCTACACCTTC
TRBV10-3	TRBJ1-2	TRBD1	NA	CAIRDVGTASGYTF	TGTGCCATCAGGGACGTAGGGACAGCGAGTGGCTACACCTTC
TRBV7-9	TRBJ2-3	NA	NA	CASSYAGDTQYF	TGTGCCAGCAGCTACGCGGGAGATACGCAGTATTTT
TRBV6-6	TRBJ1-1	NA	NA	CASSTLDTEAFF	TGTGCCAGCAGCACCCTTGACACTGAAGCTTTCTTT
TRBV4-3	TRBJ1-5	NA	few	CASSQGSRGGSNQPQHF	TGCGCCAGCAGCCAAGGGTCTAGGGGGGGTAGCAATCAGCCCCAGCATTTT
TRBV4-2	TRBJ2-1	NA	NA	CASSQGVAGLSDNEQFF	TGTGCCAGCAGCCAAGGGGTGGCAGGCCTGTCCGACAATGAGCAGTTCTTC
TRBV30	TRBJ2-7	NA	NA	CAWIHPRGYEQYF	TGTGCCTGGATACACCCTCGAGGTTACGAGCAGTACTTC
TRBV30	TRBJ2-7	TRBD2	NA	CAWRRGNLYSLRMGYEQYF	TGTGCCTGGAGGCGGGGGAACCTCTATTCTCTCCGTATGGGCTACGAGCAGTACTTC
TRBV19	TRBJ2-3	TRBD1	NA	CASSRDRGIDTQYF	TGTGCCAGTAGTAGGGACAGGGGTATAGATACGCAGTATTTT
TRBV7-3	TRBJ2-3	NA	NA	CASSRGAGYQTDTQYF	TGTGCCAGCAGCCGGGGGGCAGGGTACCAGACAGATACGCAGTATTTT
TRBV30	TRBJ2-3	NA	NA	CAWSHRGGTDTQYF	TGTGCCTGGAGTCATAGGGGGGGTACAGATACGCAGTATTTT
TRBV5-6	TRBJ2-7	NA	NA	CASSDEQGAYEQYF	TGTGCCAGCAGCGACGAGCAAGGGGCCTACGAGCAGTACTTC
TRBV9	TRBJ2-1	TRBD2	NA	CASSVSGRPENEQFF	TGTGCCAGCAGCGTAAGCGGGAGGCCTGAAAATGAGCAGTTCTTC
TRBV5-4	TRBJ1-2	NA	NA	CASSLGLEARGYTF	TGTGCCAGCAGCTTGGGGTTGGAGGCCAGGGGCTACACCTTC
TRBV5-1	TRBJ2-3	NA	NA	CASSLHVDTQYF	TGCGCCAGCAGCCTGCATGTAGATACGCAGTATTTT
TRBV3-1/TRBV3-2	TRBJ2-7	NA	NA	CASSPLGDKSYEQYF	TGTGCCAGCAGCCCCTTGGGGGACAAGTCCTACGAGCAGTACTTC
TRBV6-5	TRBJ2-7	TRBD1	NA	CASSYSGQGRGDEQYF	TGTGCCAGCAGTTACTCGGGACAGGGAAGGGGGGACGAGCAGTACTTC
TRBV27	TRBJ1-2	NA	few	CASSLRANYGYTF	TGTGCCAGCAGTTTACGGGCCAACTATGGCTACACCTTC
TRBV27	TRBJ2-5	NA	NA	CASSRRGRGEETQYF	TGTGCCAGCAGCCGCCGCGGCAGGGGGGAAGAGACCCAGTACTTC
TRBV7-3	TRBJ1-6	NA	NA	CASSLGGRGYNSPLHF	TGTGCCAGCAGCTTAGGGGGCAGGGGTTATAATTCACCCCTCCACTTT
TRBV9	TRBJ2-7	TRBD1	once	CASSPSGQGTYEQYF	TGTGCCAGCAGCCCCTCAGGACAGGGGACCTACGAGCAGTACTTC
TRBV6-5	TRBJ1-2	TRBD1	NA	CASSYGQGADGYTF	TGTGCCAGCAGTTACGGACAGGGGGCTGATGGCTACACCTTC
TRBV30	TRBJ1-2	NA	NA	CAWSVGPGNGYTF	TGTGCCTGGAGTGTGGGGCCGGGTAATGGCTACACCTTC
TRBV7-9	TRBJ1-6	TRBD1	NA	CASRRGRTGNSPLHF	TGTGCCAGCAGGCGGGGCAGGACAGGAAATTCACCCCTCCACTTT
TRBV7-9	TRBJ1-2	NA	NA	CASSFPQERSYTF	TGTGCCAGCAGCTTCCCCCAGGAGCGGAGCTACACCTTC
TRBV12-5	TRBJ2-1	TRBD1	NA	CASGDRGRPNEQFF	TGTGCTAGTGGGGACAGGGGGCGCCCAAATGAGCAGTTCTTC
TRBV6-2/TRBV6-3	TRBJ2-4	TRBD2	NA	CASSYPLVGGAPSLAKNIQYF	TGTGCCAGCAGTTACCCTCTCGTCGGGGGGGCCCCGAGCTTAGCCAAAAACATTCAGTACTTC
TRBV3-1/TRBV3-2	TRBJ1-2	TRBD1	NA	CASSHRDRNYGYTF	TGTGCCAGCAGCCACCGGGACAGAAACTATGGCTACACCTTC
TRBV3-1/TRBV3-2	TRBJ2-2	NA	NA	CASRRFADTGELFF	TGTGCCAGCAGAAGGTTCGCGGACACCGGGGAGCTGTTTTTT
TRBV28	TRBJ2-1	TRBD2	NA	CASSPGLVGNEQFF	TGTGCCAGCAGTCCGGGACTAGTTGGCAATGAGCAGTTCTTC
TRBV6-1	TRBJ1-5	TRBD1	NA	CASSDRTGGADLHF	TGTGCCAGCAGTGACCGGACAGGGGGCGCGGACCTACATTTT
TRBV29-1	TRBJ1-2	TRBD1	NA	CSVDAGGGYGYTF	TGCAGCGTTGACGCAGGGGGCGGCTATGGCTACACCTTC
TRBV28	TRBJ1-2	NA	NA	CGTNYGYTF	TGTGGTACTAACTATGGCTACACCTTC
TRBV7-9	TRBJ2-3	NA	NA	CASSLQADTQYF	TGTGCCAGCAGCTTACAGGCGGATACGCAGTATTTT
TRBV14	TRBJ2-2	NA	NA	CASSQEGARTGELFF	TGTGCCAGCAGCCAAGAAGGGGCGCGGACCGGGGAGCTGTTTTTT
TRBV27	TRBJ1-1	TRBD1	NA	CASSQRQGLTEAFF	TGTGCCAGCAGTCAAAGACAGGGGCTCACTGAAGCTTTCTTT
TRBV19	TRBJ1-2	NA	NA	CASTTGRAPNYGYTF	TGTGCCAGTACCACAGGCAGGGCCCCTAACTATGGCTACACCTTC
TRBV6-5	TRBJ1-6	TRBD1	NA	CASKRTGQGNSPLHF	TGTGCCAGCAAGAGAACGGGACAGGGGAATTCACCCCTCCACTTT
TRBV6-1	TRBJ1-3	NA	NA	CASTKEGNTIYF	TGTGCCAGCACCAAAGAAGGAAACACCATATATTTT